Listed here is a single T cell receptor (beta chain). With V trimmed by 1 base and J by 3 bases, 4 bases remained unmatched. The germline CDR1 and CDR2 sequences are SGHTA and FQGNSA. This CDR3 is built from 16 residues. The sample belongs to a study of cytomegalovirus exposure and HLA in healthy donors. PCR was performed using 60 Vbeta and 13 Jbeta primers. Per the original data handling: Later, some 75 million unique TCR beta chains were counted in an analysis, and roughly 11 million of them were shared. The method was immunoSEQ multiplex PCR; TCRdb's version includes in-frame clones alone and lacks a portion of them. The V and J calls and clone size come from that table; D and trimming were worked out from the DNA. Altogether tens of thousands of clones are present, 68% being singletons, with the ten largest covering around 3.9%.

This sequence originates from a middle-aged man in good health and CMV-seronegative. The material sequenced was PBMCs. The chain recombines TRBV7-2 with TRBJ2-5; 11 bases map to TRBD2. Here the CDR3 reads CASSLGLAGGKETQYF. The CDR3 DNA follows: TGTGCCAGCAGCTTAGGGTTAGCGGGGGGGAAAGAGACCCAGTACTTC.